Listed below are T cell receptor beta chains from one sample, sequenced in a study of blood T cell repertoires in COVID-19. Generated by immunoSEQ multiplex PCR, the TCRdb table keeps only in-frame clones and is missing some. Counted here are some 280,000 clones, approximately 91% occurring once; the ten biggest clones make up around an eighth. Sequenced sample: peripheral blood. The receptors derive from a woman aged 55-70 years with acute or convalescent COVID-19. Both conserved end residues are part of each CDR3. The order of the fields is CDR3 DNA, CDR3 protein, D gene, J gene, V gene, clone size. The D gene is left open where the match is weak. Only part of the rows carry a size: once, few, many, or a class if the clone is expanded.

CDR3nt: TGTGCCAGCACCCTCGGGACAGGGAACAATCAGCCCCAGCATTTT; CDR3aa: CASTLGTGNNQPQHF; d_gene: TRBD1; j_gene: TRBJ1-5; v_gene: TRBV6-5; abundance: once
CDR3nt: TGCAGTGCTAGTCAGTCGACAGCATCGCATGGCTACACCTTC; CDR3aa: CSASQSTASHGYTF; d_gene: .; j_gene: TRBJ1-2; v_gene: TRBV20-1; abundance: .
CDR3nt: TGTGCCAGCAGTGATCGGGTTATACAAGAGACCCAGTACTTC; CDR3aa: CASSDRVIQETQYF; d_gene: .; j_gene: TRBJ2-5; v_gene: TRBV6-6; abundance: .
CDR3nt: TGCAGCCTCCGGGGGGCCGAAGAGACCCAGTACTTC; CDR3aa: CSLRGAEETQYF; d_gene: .; j_gene: TRBJ2-5; v_gene: TRBV29-1; abundance: .
CDR3nt: TGTGCCAGCAGTTTATCCGCAATGAGGAGTGAAGCTTTCTTT; CDR3aa: CASSLSAMRSEAFF; d_gene: .; j_gene: TRBJ1-1; v_gene: TRBV28; abundance: .
CDR3nt: TGTGCCAGCAGCCGCCGGGACAGGGGATTCAATCAGCCCCAGCATTTT; CDR3aa: CASSRRDRGFNQPQHF; d_gene: TRBD1; j_gene: TRBJ1-5; v_gene: TRBV28; abundance: .
CDR3nt: TGTGCCAGCAGTTTACTAGCGGGAGCTAGAGATACGCAGTATTTT; CDR3aa: CASSLLAGARDTQYF; d_gene: TRBD2; j_gene: TRBJ2-3; v_gene: TRBV6-2/TRBV6-3; abundance: .
CDR3nt: TGTGCCAGTAGAGCAGATCGAGGAATGAGGAATCAGCCCCAGCATTTT; CDR3aa: CASRADRGMRNQPQHF; d_gene: .; j_gene: TRBJ1-5; v_gene: TRBV19; abundance: .
CDR3nt: TGTGCCAGCAGCTCTCCGGGACTAGCATCCCGGTTTTCCTACAATGAGCAGTTCTTC; CDR3aa: CASSSPGLASRFSYNEQFF; d_gene: TRBD2; j_gene: TRBJ2-1; v_gene: TRBV7-8; abundance: .
CDR3nt: TGTGCCAGCAGCTTCTCACGGGGGGGCCAAGAGACCCAGTACTTC; CDR3aa: CASSFSRGGQETQYF; d_gene: TRBD2; j_gene: TRBJ2-5; v_gene: TRBV11-2; abundance: .
CDR3nt: TGTGCCAGCAGCACCCAGGACAGGGTCGGCACTGAAGCTTTCTTT; CDR3aa: CASSTQDRVGTEAFF; d_gene: TRBD1; j_gene: TRBJ1-1; v_gene: TRBV11-2; abundance: .
CDR3nt: TGTGCCAGCAGCTGGACTAGTGGCGGCGGGGAGCTGTTTTTT; CDR3aa: CASSWTSGGGELFF; d_gene: TRBD2; j_gene: TRBJ2-2; v_gene: TRBV9; abundance: once
CDR3nt: TGTGCCAGTCACACAGGGTCCAATCAGCCCCAGCATTTT; CDR3aa: CASHTGSNQPQHF; d_gene: .; j_gene: TRBJ1-5; v_gene: TRBV6-5; abundance: .
CDR3nt: TGTGCCAGCAGCCTAAAACAATCCACTGAAGCTTTCTTT; CDR3aa: CASSLKQSTEAFF; d_gene: .; j_gene: TRBJ1-1; v_gene: TRBV7-3; abundance: .
CDR3nt: TGTGCCAGCATAGGTACTTCTAGGGAGCAGTACTTC; CDR3aa: CASIGTSREQYF; d_gene: .; j_gene: TRBJ2-7; v_gene: TRBV27; abundance: .
CDR3nt: TGTGCCAGCAGCCCCGGGGGGAGAAACATTCAGTACTTC; CDR3aa: CASSPGGRNIQYF; d_gene: TRBD2; j_gene: TRBJ2-4; v_gene: TRBV7-2; abundance: .
CDR3nt: TGTGCCAGTAGTACAGGACTTTTTGCAACTAATGAAAAACTGTTTTTT; CDR3aa: CASSTGLFATNEKLFF; d_gene: .; j_gene: TRBJ1-4; v_gene: TRBV19; abundance: .
CDR3nt: TGTGCCAGCAGTCCGGGACTGACGGCCTACGAGCAGTACTTC; CDR3aa: CASSPGLTAYEQYF; d_gene: .; j_gene: TRBJ2-7; v_gene: TRBV6-5; abundance: .
CDR3nt: TGTGCCAGCAGTAGTAACAGGGGGCTCACTGAAGCTTTCTTT; CDR3aa: CASSSNRGLTEAFF; d_gene: TRBD1; j_gene: TRBJ1-1; v_gene: TRBV2; abundance: .
CDR3nt: TGTGCCAGCAGTTTCCAGAATTCACCCCTCCACTTT; CDR3aa: CASSFQNSPLHF; d_gene: .; j_gene: TRBJ1-6; v_gene: TRBV28; abundance: .
CDR3nt: TGCAGCGCGAGCCGGGACTGGGGTAACTATGGCTACACCTTC; CDR3aa: CSASRDWGNYGYTF; d_gene: .; j_gene: TRBJ1-2; v_gene: TRBV29-1; abundance: .
CDR3nt: TGTGCCAGCAGTTTAGCGGGGCTAAATTCACCCCTCCACTTT; CDR3aa: CASSLAGLNSPLHF; d_gene: .; j_gene: TRBJ1-6; v_gene: TRBV28; abundance: .
CDR3nt: TGTGCCAGCAGCTCCACCGGGACAGGGGAAGAGACCCAGTACTTC; CDR3aa: CASSSTGTGEETQYF; d_gene: TRBD1; j_gene: TRBJ2-5; v_gene: TRBV7-8; abundance: .
CDR3nt: TGTGCCAGCAGCTTAGTGCAGGGAGGTGGCGGGGAGCTGTTTTTT; CDR3aa: CASSLVQGGGGELFF; d_gene: .; j_gene: TRBJ2-2; v_gene: TRBV7-8; abundance: .
CDR3nt: TGCGCCAGCAGCAGCAACAGGGGGCTCCACAATGAGCAGTTCTTC; CDR3aa: CASSSNRGLHNEQFF; d_gene: TRBD1; j_gene: TRBJ2-1; v_gene: TRBV5-1; abundance: .
CDR3nt: TGTGCCAGCAGACCACAGGGGTATGACTACGAGCAGTACTTC; CDR3aa: CASRPQGYDYEQYF; d_gene: TRBD1; j_gene: TRBJ2-7; v_gene: TRBV28; abundance: once
CDR3nt: TGCGCCAGCAGCTCTCGGGGGGGCGCAGAGACCCAGTACTTC; CDR3aa: CASSSRGGAETQYF; d_gene: TRBD2; j_gene: TRBJ2-5; v_gene: TRBV5-1; abundance: .
CDR3nt: TGTGCCTGGAGGGCTAGCGGCGAGAACAATGAGCAGTTCTTC; CDR3aa: CAWRASGENNEQFF; d_gene: TRBD2; j_gene: TRBJ2-1; v_gene: TRBV30; abundance: .